This passage covers 18 T cell receptor beta chains from one sample sequenced in a study of T cell changes during pregnancy in multiple sclerosis. The protocol was immunoSEQ multiplex PCR, while the TCRdb copy is restricted to in-frame clones and leaves out a portion. The sample shows roughly 34,000 clones, roughly 90% of them seen only once. The material was CD8+ T cells from peripheral blood mononuclear cells, obtained in the third trimester of pregnancy. The source of these receptors is a female donor with multiple sclerosis, enrolled in a pregnancy study.

The CDR3 protein is CASSPRLAGDTGELFF. The CDR3 DNA reads TGTGCCAGCAGCCCCCGACTAGCGGGGGACACCGGGGAGCTGTTTTTT. This chain links TRBV9 with TRBJ2-2; TRBD2 aligns across 12 bases. There are 16 residues in the CDR3. The germline gives CDR1 SGDLS, CDR2 YYNGEE. Trimming cost V 4 bases and J 3 bases; bases outside gene matches: 4.

The V gene is TRBV5-6, the J gene TRBJ2-7; TRBD2 agrees at 7 bases. The V and J ends lost 2 bases and 3 bases, in that order; junction bases with no gene match: 5. This CDR3 region has 14 residues. The germline gives CDR1 SGHDT, CDR2 YYEEEE. The DNA for the CDR3 is TGTGCCAGCAGCTTCACTAGCGCAGGCTACGAGCAGTACTTC. Its translation: CASSFTSAGYEQYF.

The chain carries TRBV2 and TRBJ2-7; 10 nucleotides line up with TRBD2. The CDR3 is 15 residues long. V lost 4 bases to trimming and J lost 2 bases; unmatched junction nucleotides: 5. Germline V gene lookup returns CDR1 SNHLY and CDR2 FYNNEI. The CDR3 region has the DNA TGTGCCAGCAGTGGTGGGACTAGCGCGACCTACGAGCAGTACTTC. It yields the protein CASSGGTSATYEQYF.

The rearrangement links TRBV9 to TRBJ2-1; 7 bases agree with TRBD2. J gave up 0 bases and V 1 base, and 7 bases lay outside the gene matches. The CDR3 is made up of 17 amino acids. Germline V gives CDR1 SGDLS, CDR2 YYNGEE. This CDR3 is CASSVNERGSSYNEQFF. The CDR3 bases are TGTGCCAGCAGCGTAAACGAGCGGGGTAGCTCCTACAATGAGCAGTTCTTC.

The chain recombines TRBV6-6 with TRBJ2-7; 7 nucleotides align to TRBD2. Germline CDR1 MNHNY, CDR2 SVGAGI (reference sequence). This CDR3 is built from 16 residues. V trimming: 5 bases; J trimming: 5 bases; junction bases outside the gene matches: 15. Here the CDR3 reads CASSIYPSGGTNEQYF. The CDR3 nucleotides read TGTGCCAGCAGTATCTACCCTAGCGGAGGGACCAACGAGCAGTACTTC.

The genes are TRBV6-5 and TRBJ1-5, with a tentative D call TRBD1 (5 bases). The CDR3 is 14 amino acids. The germline V gene has CDR1 MNHEY and CDR2 SVGAGI. Trimming stripped 0 bases from V and 3 bases from J, with 6 bases between. The DNA of the CDR3 is TGTGCCAGCAGTTACTCAGGGGTCAATCAGCCCCAGCATTTT. Protein product: CASSYSGVNQPQHF.

The chain couples TRBV5-1 to TRBJ2-7, with D uncertain. This CDR3 has 14 residues. CDR1 and CDR2 from the germline V gene are SGHRS and YFSETQ. V gave up 0 bases and J gave up 7 bases, with 14 bases separating them. CDR3 residues: CASSLGTVLWEQYF. As DNA, the CDR3 is TGCGCCAGCAGCTTGGGTACGGTTCTTTGGGAGCAGTACTTC.

This chain connects TRBV9 to TRBJ2-2, with a weak D call TRBD2 (6 bases). The germline CDR1 and CDR2 sequences are SGDLS and YYNGEE. The CDR3 totals 15 residues. V was trimmed by 0 bases and J by 5 bases, leaving 11 bases between them. Here the CDR3 reads CASSVATGGTGELFF. The CDR3 DNA is TGTGCCAGCAGCGTAGCCACCGGAGGGACCGGGGAGCTGTTTTTT.

This sequence joins TRBV7-6 and TRBJ2-7, with 8 bases aligning to TRBD1. Germline V lookup: CDR1 SGHVS, CDR2 FNYEAQ. V dropped 5 bases and J dropped 10; count of bases not matched to a gene: 10. The CDR3 totals 13 residues. CDR3 coding DNA: TGTGCCAGCAGCGCGGGGACAGGAACGCCTCAGTACTTC. Amino acids: CASSAGTGTPQYF.

This clone turned up a few times. The chain links TRBV7-3 to TRBJ1-1, with 8 nucleotides matching TRBD1. Germline CDR1 reads SGHTA; CDR2 reads FQGTGA. The CDR3 spans 13 residues. J gave up 8 bases and V 4 bases, and 6 bases lay outside the gene matches. The CDR3 reads CASSSPGGVEAFF. CDR3 in DNA: TGTGCCAGCAGCTCCCCAGGGGGCGTCGAAGCTTTCTTT.

The rearrangement links TRBV4-2 to TRBJ2-2; TRBD2 agrees at 8 bases. The CDR3 runs 16 residues. Germline CDR1 and CDR2: LGHNA and YNFKEQ. The V gene end was trimmed by 1 base and the J gene end by 3 bases; junction bases not matched to a gene: 4. This CDR3 reads CASSQGGGPYTGELFF. The CDR3 DNA sequence: TGTGCCAGCAGCCAAGGCGGGGGGCCTTACACCGGGGAGCTGTTTTTT.

The chain has TRBV10-3 and TRBJ2-1; 7 bases map to TRBD2. The germline V gene has CDR1 ENHRY and CDR2 SYGVKD. The length of the CDR3 is 12 residues. V gave up 10 bases and J gave up 7 bases; unmatched junction bases: 7. The CDR3 here is CATRGGLNEQFF. In DNA, the CDR3 is TGTGCCACCCGGGGAGGGTTGAATGAGCAGTTCTTC.

The rearrangement joins TRBV14 to TRBJ2-1; no clear D. The CDR3 runs to 15 residues. Germline CDR1 reads SGHDN; CDR2 reads FVKESK. V shed 0 bases and J shed 0 bases, with 6 bases lying between them. The CDR3 loop reads CASSQEWSSYNEQFF. Here the CDR3 DNA reads TGTGCCAGCAGCCAAGAATGGAGCTCCTACAATGAGCAGTTCTTC.

The J gene is TRBJ1-6, the V gene TRBV7-2; TRBD1 matches at 9 bases. There are 16 residues in the CDR3. The V and J ends lost 5 bases and 6 bases, in that order; junction bases with no gene match: 8. Germline-derived CDR1 and CDR2 are SGHTA and FQGNSA. CDR3: CASSLRTGVPNSPLHF. The CDR3 nucleotides read TGTGCCAGCAGCCTAAGGACAGGGGTTCCTAATTCACCCCTCCACTTT.

The chain links TRBV9 to TRBJ1-2; TRBD1 aligns across 9 bases. The V and J ends lost 0 bases and 4 bases, in that order; junction bases with no gene match: 13. The CDR3 covers 18 residues. Germline V gives CDR1 SGDLS, CDR2 YYNGEE. The CDR3 sequence is CASSVDSGMGQGIYGYTF. CDR3 nucleotide sequence: TGTGCCAGCAGCGTAGATAGTGGCATGGGACAGGGAATCTATGGCTACACCTTC.

The V call is TRBV6-4, the J call TRBJ2-3; TRBD2 aligns across 9 bases. V dropped 6 bases and J dropped 4; count of bases not matched to a gene: 8. The CDR3 is 15 amino acids. From germline, CDR1 is MRHNA and CDR2 SNTAGT. The CDR3 protein is CASRSGGSPADTQYF. DNA for the CDR3: TGTGCCAGCAGGAGCGGGGGGTCCCCCGCAGATACGCAGTATTTT.

The rearrangement uses TRBV9 and TRBJ2-3, with 9 nucleotides matching TRBD1. The junction had 11 bases not matched to a gene; V was cut back by 9 bases and J by 6 bases. The CDR3 length is 14 residues. Germline assignment: CDR1 SGDLS and CDR2 YYNGEE. In DNA form, the CDR3 reads TGTGCCACCACAGGGGGCGGAGGGGGGGATACGCAGTATTTT. Its translation: CATTGGGGGDTQYF. Filled out from reference TRBV9 and TRBJ2-3, the complete variable domain reads DSGVTQTPKHLITATGQRVTLRCSPRSGDLSVYWYQQSLDQGLQFLIQYYNGEERAKGNILERFSAQQFPDLHSELNLSSLELGDSALYFCATTGGGGGDTQYFGPGTRLTVL.

V and J are TRBV6-5 and TRBJ1-5; unclear D gene. V shed 6 bases and J shed 0 bases, with 6 bases lying between them. Germline V CDR1 and CDR2: MNHEY, SVGAGI. This CDR3 comprises 13 residues. The CDR3 DNA reads TGTGCCAGCAGCCCTTTTAGCAATCAGCCCCAGCATTTT. Protein product: CASSPFSNQPQHF.